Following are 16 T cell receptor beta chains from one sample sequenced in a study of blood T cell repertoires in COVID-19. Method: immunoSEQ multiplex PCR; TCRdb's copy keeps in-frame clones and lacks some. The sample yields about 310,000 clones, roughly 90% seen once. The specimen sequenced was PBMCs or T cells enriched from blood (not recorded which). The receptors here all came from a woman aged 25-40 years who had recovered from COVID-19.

The CDR3 spells CASAIWDTPQGGYTF. CDR3 coding DNA: TGTGCTAGTGCCATATGGGACACGCCCCAGGGTGGCTACACCTTC. This chain uses TRBV12-5 with TRBJ1-2; tentatively, D is TRBD1 (6 bases). The germline V gene encodes CDR1 LGHNT and CDR2 FRNRAP. Trimming left V 7 bases short and J 7 bases short, with 22 bases between. CDR3 length equals 15 residues.

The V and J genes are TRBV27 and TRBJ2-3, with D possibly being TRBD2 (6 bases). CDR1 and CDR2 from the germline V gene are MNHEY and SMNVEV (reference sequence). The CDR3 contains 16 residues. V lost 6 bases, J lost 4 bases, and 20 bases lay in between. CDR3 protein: CASSSLLASSADTQYF. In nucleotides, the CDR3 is TGTGCCAGCAGCAGCCTTCTAGCGTCATCGGCAGATACGCAGTATTTT.

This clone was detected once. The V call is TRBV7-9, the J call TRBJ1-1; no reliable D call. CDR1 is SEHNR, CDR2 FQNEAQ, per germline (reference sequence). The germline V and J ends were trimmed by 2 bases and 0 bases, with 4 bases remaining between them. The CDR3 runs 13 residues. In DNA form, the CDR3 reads TGTGCCAGCAGCTTATCGGTGAACACTGAAGCTTTCTTT. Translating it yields CASSLSVNTEAFF.

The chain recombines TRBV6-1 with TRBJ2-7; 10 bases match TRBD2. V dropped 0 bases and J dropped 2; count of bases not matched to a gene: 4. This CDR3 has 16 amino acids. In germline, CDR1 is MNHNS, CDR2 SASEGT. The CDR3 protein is CASSEARTSGTYEQYF. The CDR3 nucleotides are TGTGCCAGCAGTGAAGCGAGGACTAGCGGAACCTACGAGCAGTACTTC.

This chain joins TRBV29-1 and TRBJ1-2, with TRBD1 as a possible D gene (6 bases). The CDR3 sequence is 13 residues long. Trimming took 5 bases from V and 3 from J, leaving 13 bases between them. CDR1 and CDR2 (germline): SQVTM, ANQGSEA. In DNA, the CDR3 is TGCAGCGTTCGTCGGGGGGGCGACTATGGCTACACCTTC. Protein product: CSVRRGGDYGYTF.

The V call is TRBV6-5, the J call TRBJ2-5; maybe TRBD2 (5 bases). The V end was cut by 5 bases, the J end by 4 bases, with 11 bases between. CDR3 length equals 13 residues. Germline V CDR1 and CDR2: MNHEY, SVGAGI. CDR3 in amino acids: CASSRRLPETQYF. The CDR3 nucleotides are TGTGCCAGCAGTAGGAGGCTCCCAGAGACCCAGTACTTC.

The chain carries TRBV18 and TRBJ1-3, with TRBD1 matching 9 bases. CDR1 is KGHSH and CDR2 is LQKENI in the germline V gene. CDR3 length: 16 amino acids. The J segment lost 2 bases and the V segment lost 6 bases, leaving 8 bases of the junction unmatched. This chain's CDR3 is CASSPDRGSPGNTIYF. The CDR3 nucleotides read TGTGCCAGCTCGCCCGACAGGGGGTCCCCTGGAAACACCATATATTTT.

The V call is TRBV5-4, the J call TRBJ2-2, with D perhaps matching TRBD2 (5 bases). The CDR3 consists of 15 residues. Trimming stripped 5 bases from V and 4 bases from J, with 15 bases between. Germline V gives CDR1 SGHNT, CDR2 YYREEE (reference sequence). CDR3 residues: CASSPPGRVTGELFF. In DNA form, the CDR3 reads TGTGCCAGCAGTCCTCCTGGGCGGGTCACCGGGGAGCTGTTTTTT.

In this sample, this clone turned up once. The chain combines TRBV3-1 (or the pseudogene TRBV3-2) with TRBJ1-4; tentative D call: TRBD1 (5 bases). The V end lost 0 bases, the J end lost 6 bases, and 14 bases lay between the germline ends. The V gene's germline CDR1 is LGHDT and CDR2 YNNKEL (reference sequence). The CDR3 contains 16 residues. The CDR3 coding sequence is TGTGCCAGCAGCCAAGATGGCAAGGACATTCATGAAAAACTGTTTTTT. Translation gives CASSQDGKDIHEKLFF.

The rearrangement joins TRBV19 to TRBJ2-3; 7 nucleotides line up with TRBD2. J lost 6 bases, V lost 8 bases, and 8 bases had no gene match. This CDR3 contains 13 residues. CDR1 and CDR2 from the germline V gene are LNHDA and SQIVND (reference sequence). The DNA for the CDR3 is TGTGCCAGTCGGTGGGGGGGTGCCGATACGCAGTATTTT. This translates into CASRWGGADTQYF.

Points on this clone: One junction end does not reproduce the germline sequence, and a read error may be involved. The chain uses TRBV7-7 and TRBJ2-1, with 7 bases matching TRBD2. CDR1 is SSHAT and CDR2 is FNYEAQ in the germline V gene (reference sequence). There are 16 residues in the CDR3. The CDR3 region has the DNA TGTGCTAGCAGCCCCCGAACTAGCGATACTTACAATGAGCAGTTCTTC. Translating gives CASSPRTSDTYNEQFF.

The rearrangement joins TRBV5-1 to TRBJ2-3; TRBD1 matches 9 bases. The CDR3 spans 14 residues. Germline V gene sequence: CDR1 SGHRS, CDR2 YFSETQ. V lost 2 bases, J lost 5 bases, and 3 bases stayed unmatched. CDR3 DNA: TGCGCCAGCAGCTTACAGGGGGCGGAAGATACGCAGTATTTT. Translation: CASSLQGAEDTQYF.

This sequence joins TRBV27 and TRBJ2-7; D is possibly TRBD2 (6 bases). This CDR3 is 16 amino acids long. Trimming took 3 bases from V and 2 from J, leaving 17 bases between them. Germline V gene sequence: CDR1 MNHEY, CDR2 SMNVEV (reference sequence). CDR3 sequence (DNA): TGTGCCAGCAGTTTGTCCATCCGGGACTCAGCCTACGAGCAGTACTTC. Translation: CASSLSIRDSAYEQYF.

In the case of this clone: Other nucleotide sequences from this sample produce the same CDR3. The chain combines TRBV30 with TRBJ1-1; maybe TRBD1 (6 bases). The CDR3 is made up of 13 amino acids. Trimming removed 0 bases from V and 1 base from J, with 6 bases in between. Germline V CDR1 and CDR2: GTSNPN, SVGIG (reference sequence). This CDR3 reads CAWSVQGNTEAFF. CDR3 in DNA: TGTGCCTGGAGTGTACAGGGGAACACTGAAGCTTTCTTT.

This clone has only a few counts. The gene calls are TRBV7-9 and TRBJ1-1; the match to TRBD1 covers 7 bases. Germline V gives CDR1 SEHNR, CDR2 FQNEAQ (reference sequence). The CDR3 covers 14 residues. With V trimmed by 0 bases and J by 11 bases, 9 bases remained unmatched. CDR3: CASSLADRLGRAFF. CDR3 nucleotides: TGTGCCAGCAGCTTAGCGGACAGGTTGGGCCGGGCTTTCTTT.

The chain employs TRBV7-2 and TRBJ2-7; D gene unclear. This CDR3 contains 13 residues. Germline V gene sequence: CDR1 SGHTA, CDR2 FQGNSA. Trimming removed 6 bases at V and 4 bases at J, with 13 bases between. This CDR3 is CASSFSWRYEQYF. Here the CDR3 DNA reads TGTGCCAGCAGTTTTTCGTGGCGGTACGAGCAGTACTTC.